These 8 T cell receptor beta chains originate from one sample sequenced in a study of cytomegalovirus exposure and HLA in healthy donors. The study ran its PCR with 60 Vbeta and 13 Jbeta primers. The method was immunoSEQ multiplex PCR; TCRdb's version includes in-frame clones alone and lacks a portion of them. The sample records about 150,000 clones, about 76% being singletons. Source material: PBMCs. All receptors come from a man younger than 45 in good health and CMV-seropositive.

For the CDR3, the DNA is TGTGCCAGCAGCGCGGGGGGGATTAATGAAAAACTGTTTTTT. It specifies CASSAGGINEKLFF. The rearrangement uses TRBV9 and TRBJ1-4; D might be TRBD1 (5 bases). The CDR3 totals 14 residues. Germline CDR1 SGDLS, CDR2 YYNGEE. V gave up 3 bases and J gave up 4 bases, with 10 bases separating them. The full variable domain, with the rest looked up from reference TRBV9 and TRBJ1-4, is DSGVTQTPKHLITATGQRVTLRCSPRSGDLSVYWYQQSLDQGLQFLIQYYNGEERAKGNILERFSAQQFPDLHSELNLSSLELGDSALYFCASSAGGINEKLFFGSGTQLSVL.

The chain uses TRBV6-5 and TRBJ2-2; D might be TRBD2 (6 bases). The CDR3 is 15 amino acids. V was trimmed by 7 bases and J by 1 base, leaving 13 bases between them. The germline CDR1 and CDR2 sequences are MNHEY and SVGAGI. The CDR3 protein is CASTPVGGNTGELFF. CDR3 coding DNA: TGTGCCAGCACCCCAGTGGGAGGGAACACCGGGGAGCTGTTTTTT.

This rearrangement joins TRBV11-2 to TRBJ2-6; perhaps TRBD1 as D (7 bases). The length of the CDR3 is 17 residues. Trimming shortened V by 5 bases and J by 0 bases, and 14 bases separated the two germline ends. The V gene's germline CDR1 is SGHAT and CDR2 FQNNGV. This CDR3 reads CASSQGGAPSGANVLTF. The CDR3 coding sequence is TGTGCCAGCAGCCAGGGGGGAGCGCCCTCTGGGGCCAACGTCCTGACTTTC.

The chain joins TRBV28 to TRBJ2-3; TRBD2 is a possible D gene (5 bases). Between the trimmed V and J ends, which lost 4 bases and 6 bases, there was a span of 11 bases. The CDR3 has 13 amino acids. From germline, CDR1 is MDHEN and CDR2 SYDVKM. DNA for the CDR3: TGTGCCAGCAGTTCAGCGGACGGTGATACGCAGTATTTT. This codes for CASSSADGDTQYF.

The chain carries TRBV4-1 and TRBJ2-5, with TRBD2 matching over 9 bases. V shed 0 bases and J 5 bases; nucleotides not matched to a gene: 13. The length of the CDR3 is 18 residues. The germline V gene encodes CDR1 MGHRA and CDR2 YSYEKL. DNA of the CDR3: TGCGCCAGCAGCCAAGAGCGGGGGGGGACTAGTGGGTTCGAGACCCAGTACTTC. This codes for CASSQERGGTSGFETQYF.

CDR3 nucleotides: TGTGCCTGGAGTGTATGGGGCCCCAATCAGCCCCAGCATTTT. Encoded protein: CAWSVWGPNQPQHF. The gene calls are TRBV30 and TRBJ1-5; possible D gene TRBD1, 5 bases. V was trimmed by 0 bases and J by 3 bases, leaving 9 bases between them. The length of the CDR3 is 14 residues. The V gene's germline CDR1 is GTSNPN and CDR2 SVGIG (reference sequence). Drawing the rest from reference TRBV30 and TRBJ1-5, the complete variable domain is SQTIHQWPATLVQPVGSPLSLECTVEGTSNPNLYWYRQAAGRGLQLLFYSVGIGQISSEVPQNLSASRPQDRQFILSSKKLLLSDSGFYLCAWSVWGPNQPQHFGDGTRLSIL.

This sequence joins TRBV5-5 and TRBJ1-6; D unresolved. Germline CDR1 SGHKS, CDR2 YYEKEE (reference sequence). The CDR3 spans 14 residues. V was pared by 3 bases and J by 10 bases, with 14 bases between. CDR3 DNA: TGTGCCAGCAGCTCCCCGGACGGACTATCACCCCTCCACTTT. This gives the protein CASSSPDGLSPLHF.

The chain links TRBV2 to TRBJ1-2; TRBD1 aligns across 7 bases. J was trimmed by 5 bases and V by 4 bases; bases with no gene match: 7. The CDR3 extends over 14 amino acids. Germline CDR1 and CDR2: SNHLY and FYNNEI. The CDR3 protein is CASSGRDSQYGYTF. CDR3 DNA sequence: TGTGCCAGCAGTGGACGGGACAGTCAGTATGGCTACACCTTC.